Below are 26 T cell receptor beta chains sequenced from a single sample in a study of blood T cell repertoires in COVID-19. Produced via immunoSEQ multiplex PCR; TCRdb's table is partial and in-frame only. The table shows around 480,000 clones, with about 87% occurring only once. Sequencing used peripheral blood. The receptor set was obtained from a woman in her forties or fifties with COVID-19, enrolled during active disease.

The V gene is TRBV5-1, the J gene TRBJ1-1; a weak D match, TRBD1 (5 bases). This CDR3 contains 16 residues. Looked up from germline, CDR1 is SGHRS and CDR2 is YFSETQ. Trimming removed 0 bases from V and 2 bases from J, with 14 bases in between. CDR3 nucleotide sequence: TGCGCCAGCAGCTTGGGACAGTCAGGGCCCAACACTGAAGCTTTCTTT. Protein: CASSLGQSGPNTEAFF.

This clone was found once. This chain uses TRBV6-1 with TRBJ1-1, with D tentatively TRBD1 (5 bases). The CDR3 length is 16 residues. The germline CDR1 and CDR2 sequences are MNHNS and SASEGT. V lost 2 bases, J lost 2 bases, and 15 bases lay in between. CDR3 coding DNA: TGTGCCAGCAGTGAATGGGTATTGGGGGGAAACACTGAAGCTTTCTTT. Encoded protein: CASSEWVLGGNTEAFF.

The rearrangement joins TRBV5-1 to TRBJ2-3; D uncertain. CDR1 SGHRS and CDR2 YFSETQ come from the germline V gene. This CDR3 is 15 amino acids long. Trimming stripped 4 bases from V and 2 bases from J, with 14 bases between. The CDR3 DNA reads as TGCGCCAGCAGCAGTACTCTTGGTGTCACAGATACGCAGTATTTT. It codes for CASSSTLGVTDTQYF.

The V call is TRBV11-2, the J call TRBJ1-5, with D perhaps TRBD1 (5 bases). CDR3 length: 12 amino acids. The V end was cut by 3 bases, the J end by 7 bases, with 7 bases between. CDR1 is SGHAT, CDR2 FQNNGV, per germline. The CDR3: CASSFTGQPQHF. In nucleotides, the CDR3 is TGTGCCAGCAGCTTTACAGGCCAGCCCCAGCATTTT.

CDR3 DNA sequence: TGTGCCAGCAGCATCCACAGAAATGGCTACACCTTC. Protein sequence: CASSIHRNGYTF. This chain uses TRBV5-4 with TRBJ1-2; D gene ambiguous. Trimming removed 4 bases at V and 6 bases at J, with 10 bases between. CDR3 length equals 12 residues. From germline, CDR1 is SGHNT and CDR2 YYREEE (reference sequence).

The rearrangement uses TRBV24-1 and TRBJ2-1, with TRBD1 identical over 8 bases. V lost 3 bases to trimming and J lost 2 bases; unmatched junction nucleotides: 5. The CDR3 consists of 16 residues. CDR1 is KGHDR and CDR2 is SFDVKD in the germline V gene. In DNA form, the CDR3 reads TGTGCCACCAGTGATGACAGGGGAAGGACCTACAATGAGCAGTTCTTC. Translating it yields CATSDDRGRTYNEQFF.

V gene TRBV11-2 combines with J gene TRBJ1-1; D is perhaps TRBD1 (5 bases). Germline-derived CDR1 and CDR2 are SGHAT and FQNNGV. Trimming left V 0 bases short and J 5 bases short, with 10 bases between. This CDR3 has 14 residues. The CDR3 bases are TGTGCCAGCAGCTTAGAGCCCGGGGGGACTGAAGCTTTCTTT. This sequence encodes CASSLEPGGTEAFF.

This clone has just a few counts. The chain couples TRBV29-1 to TRBJ2-1; 9 positions agree with TRBD2. The CDR3 has 15 amino acids. J was trimmed by 8 bases and V by 0 bases; bases with no gene match: 8. Germline V CDR1 and CDR2: SQVTM, ANQGSEA. For the CDR3, the DNA is TGCAGCGTTGAAGAAACGTCTATAGCGGGGGATGAGCAGTTCTTC. This sequence encodes CSVEETSIAGDEQFF.

The chain couples TRBV28 to TRBJ2-7; 12 nucleotides line up with TRBD2. The J segment lost 0 bases and the V segment lost 7 bases, leaving 10 bases of the junction unmatched. This CDR3 has 17 residues. Germline V CDR1 and CDR2: MDHEN, SYDVKM. In DNA, the CDR3 is TGTGCCAGCACCGCAACTAGCGGGGGGCCGAGCTCCTACGAGCAGTACTTC. Its protein product is CASTATSGGPSSYEQYF.

This chain connects TRBV30 to TRBJ1-1, with D maybe TRBD1 (6 bases). The CDR3 contains 14 residues. Trimming cost V 2 bases and J 5 bases, with 15 bases left between them. The germline V gene encodes CDR1 GTSNPN and CDR2 SVGIG (reference sequence). The CDR3 protein is CAWSRRGGKTEAFF. The CDR3, as DNA: TGTGCCTGGAGTAGAAGGGGGGGAAAAACTGAAGCTTTCTTT. Full variable domain (rest looked up from reference TRBV30 and TRBJ1-1): SQTIHQWPATLVQPVGSPLSLECTVEGTSNPNLYWYRQAAGRGLQLLFYSVGIGQISSEVPQNLSASRPQDRQFILSSKKLLLSDSGFYLCAWSRRGGKTEAFFGQGTRLTVV.

This clone was picked up one time. The chain joins TRBV19 to TRBJ2-2; TRBD2 might be the D (6 bases). The germline CDR1 and CDR2 sequences are LNHDA and SQIVND (reference sequence). Trimming removed 1 base at V and 6 bases at J, with 9 bases between. The CDR3 runs to 14 residues. The CDR3 is CASSIGRASGELFF. The CDR3 DNA sequence: TGTGCCAGTAGTATAGGGAGGGCCTCCGGGGAGCTGTTTTTT.

The rearrangement links TRBV28 to TRBJ2-7; D unclear. Trimming shortened V by 2 bases and J by 2 bases, and 7 bases separated the two germline ends. Germline V gives CDR1 MDHEN, CDR2 SYDVKM. CDR3 size: 13 residues. The CDR3 reads CASSLGQPYEQYF. The CDR3 bases are TGTGCCAGCAGTTTAGGGCAGCCCTACGAGCAGTACTTC.

The chain uses TRBV7-9 and TRBJ2-1, with D hard to call. The germline V and J ends were trimmed by 1 base and 3 bases, with 4 bases remaining between them. The germline gives CDR1 SEHNR, CDR2 FQNEAQ (reference sequence). The CDR3 sequence is 13 residues long. CDR3 residues: CASSLDYYNEQFF. The CDR3 DNA sequence: TGTGCCAGCAGCTTAGACTACTACAATGAGCAGTTCTTC.

J is TRBJ1-4 and V is TRBV7-5; the D call in the table, TRBD1, was not verified against the DNA. TRBV7-5 is listed as a pseudogene. The CDR3 has 17 residues. CDR3 nucleotides: TGTGCCAGAAGGCGAGCCACCACTCGGGACAGATATGAAAAACTGTTTTTT. Amino acids: CARRRATTRDRYEKLFF.

V gene TRBV6-5 combines with J gene TRBJ1-1; no firm D call. Trimming cost V 5 bases and J 0 bases, with 4 bases left between them. Germline values: CDR1 MNHEY, CDR2 SVGAGI. This CDR3 has 12 residues. CDR3 loop: CASSPVNTEAFF. The CDR3 DNA sequence: TGTGCCAGCAGTCCAGTGAACACTGAAGCTTTCTTT.

J is TRBJ2-3 and V is TRBV7-6, with no clear D. Germline CDR1 is SGHVS and CDR2 is FNYEAQ. The ends were cut back, 0 bases at V and 2 bases at J, with 3 bases in the middle. The CDR3 has 13 residues. The CDR3 coding sequence is TGTGCCAGCAGCTTAGCCAACACAGATACGCAGTATTTT. It codes for CASSLANTDTQYF.

This chain joins TRBV5-1 and TRBJ2-3; a weak D match, TRBD1 (5 bases). There are 13 residues in the CDR3. Germline V gene lookup returns CDR1 SGHRS and CDR2 YFSETQ. V was pared by 4 bases and J by 4 bases, with 10 bases between. The CDR3 region is CASSGAGADTQYF. CDR3 sequence (DNA): TGCGCCAGCAGCGGGGCTGGGGCAGATACGCAGTATTTT.

This clone was detected a few times. The chain employs TRBV5-4 and TRBJ2-7; D not certain. CDR1 and CDR2 from the germline V gene are SGHNT and YYREEE (reference sequence). The V end was cut by 1 base, the J end by 2 bases, with 7 bases between. The CDR3 length is 13 residues. For the CDR3, the DNA is TGTGCCAGCAGCTTGACAACGACCTACGAGCAGTACTTC. Amino acids: CASSLTTTYEQYF. The whole variable domain, remainder taken from reference TRBV5-4 and TRBJ2-7, is ETGVTQSPTHLIKTRGQQVTLRCSSQSGHNTVSWYQQALGQGPQFIFQYYREEENGRGNFPPRFSGLQFPNYSSELNVNALELDDSALYLCASSLTTTYEQYFGPGTRLTVT.

The chain combines TRBV5-1 with TRBJ1-1; D remains ambiguous. CDR1 and CDR2 from the germline V gene are SGHRS and YFSETQ. The CDR3 is 14 amino acids. Between the trimmed V and J ends, which lost 0 bases and 3 bases, there was a span of 9 bases. The CDR3 region has the DNA TGCGCCAGCAGCTTGGGGGGAGGGCACACTGAAGCTTTCTTT. Encoded protein: CASSLGGGHTEAFF.

The chain uses TRBV2 and TRBJ1-5; no definite D call. CDR3 length: 13 residues. The V end lost 7 bases, the J end lost 6 bases, and 13 bases lay between the germline ends. The V gene's germline CDR1 is SNHLY and CDR2 FYNNEI. The CDR3 bases are TGTGCCAGCACCCGGGGAGGGAGTCAGCCCCAGCATTTT. Translated: CASTRGGSQPQHF. Variable domain in full (rest from reference TRBV2 and TRBJ1-5): EPEVTQTPSHQVTQMGQEVILRCVPISNHLYFYWYRQILGQKVEFLVSFYNNEISEKSEIFDDQFSVERPDGSNFTLKIRSTKLEDSAMYFCASTRGGSQPQHFGDGTRLSIL.

The CDR3 DNA reads as TGCGCCAGCAGCTTGGAGGGACAGGGGCGCACTGAAGCTTTCTTT. Its protein product is CASSLEGQGRTEAFF. The J gene is TRBJ1-1, the V gene TRBV5-1, with 10 bases matching TRBD1. V shed 0 bases and J 4 bases; nucleotides not matched to a gene: 3. Germline V CDR1 and CDR2: SGHRS, YFSETQ. There are 15 residues in the CDR3.

J is TRBJ2-7 and V is TRBV29-1; tentative D call: TRBD2 (6 bases). This CDR3 region has 13 residues. Germline V gene lookup returns CDR1 SQVTM and CDR2 ANQGSEA. Trimming took off 7 bases at V and 3 bases at J, with 16 bases between the two ends. CDR3 residues: CSALIGGLYEQYF. The DNA of the CDR3 is TGCAGCGCCCTTATAGGAGGGCTCTACGAGCAGTACTTC.

This chain joins TRBV5-1 and TRBJ1-1; D possibly corresponds to TRBD1 (5 bases). The CDR3 contains 14 residues. Germline CDR1 SGHRS, CDR2 YFSETQ. The V gene lost 3 bases and the J gene lost 4 bases, with 13 bases spanning the gap. The CDR3 spells CASSSLRGGTEAFF. The CDR3 bases are TGCGCCAGCAGCTCCTTAAGGGGAGGCACTGAAGCTTTCTTT.

V is TRBV27 and J is TRBJ2-5; D might be TRBD1 (6 bases). This CDR3 is 12 amino acids long. Trimming shortened V by 6 bases and J by 7 bases, and 12 bases separated the two germline ends. CDR1 and CDR2 from the germline V gene are MNHEY and SMNVEV (reference sequence). This CDR3 is CASSPGEGTQYF. The CDR3 bases are TGTGCCAGCAGCCCAGGGGAAGGGACCCAGTACTTC.

The chain links TRBV30 to TRBJ1-1; D gene ambiguous. This CDR3 region has 12 residues. The V end lost 5 bases, the J end lost 8 bases, and 15 bases lay between the germline ends. Germline CDR1 and CDR2: GTSNPN and SVGIG (reference sequence). This chain's CDR3 is CAWQRTSGEAFF. DNA of the CDR3: TGTGCCTGGCAGCGAACTTCTGGAGAAGCTTTCTTT.

The chain uses TRBV30 and TRBJ2-7, with D perhaps matching TRBD2 (6 bases). V lost 2 bases, J lost 7 bases, and 15 bases lay in between. Germline V gene lookup returns CDR1 GTSNPN and CDR2 SVGIG (reference sequence). The CDR3 extends over 13 amino acids. For the CDR3, the DNA is TGTGCCTGGAGTCGATTAGGGGCGGGAGAGCAGTACTTC. This gives the protein CAWSRLGAGEQYF.